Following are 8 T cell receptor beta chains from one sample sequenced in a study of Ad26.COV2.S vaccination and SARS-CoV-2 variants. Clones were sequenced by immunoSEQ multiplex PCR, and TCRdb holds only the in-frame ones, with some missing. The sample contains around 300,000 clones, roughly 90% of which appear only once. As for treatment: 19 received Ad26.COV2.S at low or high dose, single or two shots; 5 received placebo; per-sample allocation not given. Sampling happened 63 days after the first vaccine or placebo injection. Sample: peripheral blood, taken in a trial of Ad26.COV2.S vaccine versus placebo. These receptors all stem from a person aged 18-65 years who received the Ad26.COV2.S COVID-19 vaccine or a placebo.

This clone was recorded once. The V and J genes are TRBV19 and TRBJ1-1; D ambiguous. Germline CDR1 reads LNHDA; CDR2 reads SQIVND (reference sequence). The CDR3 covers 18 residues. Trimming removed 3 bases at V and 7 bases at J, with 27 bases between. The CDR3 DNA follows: TGTGCCAGTAGTATTCGGGTGAGCGGGAGTGCCGGGGTGGTTGAAGCTTTCTTT. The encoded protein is CASSIRVSGSAGVVEAFF. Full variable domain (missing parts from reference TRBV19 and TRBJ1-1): DGGITQSPKYLFRKEGQNVTLSCEQNLNHDAMYWYRQDPGQGLRLIYYSQIVNDFQKGDIAEGYSVSREKKESFPLTVTSAQKNPTAFYLCASSIRVSGSAGVVEAFFGQGTRLTVV.

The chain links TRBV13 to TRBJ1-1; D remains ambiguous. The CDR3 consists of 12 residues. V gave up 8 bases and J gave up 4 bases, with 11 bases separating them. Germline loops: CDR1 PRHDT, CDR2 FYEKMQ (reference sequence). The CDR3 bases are TGTGCCAGCGGGGATTTTGGCACTGAAGCTTTCTTT. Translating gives CASGDFGTEAFF.

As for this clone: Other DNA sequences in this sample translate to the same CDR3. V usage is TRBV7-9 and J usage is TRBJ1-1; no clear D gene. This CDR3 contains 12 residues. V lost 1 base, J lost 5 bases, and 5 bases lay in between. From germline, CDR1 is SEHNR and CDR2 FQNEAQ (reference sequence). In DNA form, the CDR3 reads TGTGCCAGCAGCTTAGGGGTAACTGAAGCTTTCTTT. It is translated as CASSLGVTEAFF. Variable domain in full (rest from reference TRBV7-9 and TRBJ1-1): DTGVSQNPRHKITKRGQNVTFRCDPISEHNRLYWYRQTLGQGPEFLTYFQNEAQLEKSRLLSDRFSAERPKGSFSTLEIQRTEQGDSAMYLCASSLGVTEAFFGQGTRLTVV.

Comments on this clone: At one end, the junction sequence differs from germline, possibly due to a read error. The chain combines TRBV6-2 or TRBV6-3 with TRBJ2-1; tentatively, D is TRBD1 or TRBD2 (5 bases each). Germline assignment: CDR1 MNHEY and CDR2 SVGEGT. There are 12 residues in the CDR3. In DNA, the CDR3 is TGTGCCAGCAGTTACTCCGGGGCCAATTTAATCTTC. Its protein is CASSYSGANLIF.

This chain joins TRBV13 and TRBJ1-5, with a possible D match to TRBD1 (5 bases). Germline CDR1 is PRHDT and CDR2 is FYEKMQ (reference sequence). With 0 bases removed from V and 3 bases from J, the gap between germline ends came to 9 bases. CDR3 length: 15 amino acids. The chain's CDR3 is CASSLGQGDNQPQHF. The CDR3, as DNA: TGTGCCAGCAGCTTAGGTCAGGGAGACAATCAGCCCCAGCATTTT. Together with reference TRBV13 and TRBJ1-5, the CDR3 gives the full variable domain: AAGVIQSPRHLIKEKRETATLKCYPIPRHDTVYWYQQGPGQDPQFLISFYEKMQSDKGSIPDRFSAQQFSDYHSELNMSSLELGDSALYFCASSLGQGDNQPQHFGDGTRLSIL.

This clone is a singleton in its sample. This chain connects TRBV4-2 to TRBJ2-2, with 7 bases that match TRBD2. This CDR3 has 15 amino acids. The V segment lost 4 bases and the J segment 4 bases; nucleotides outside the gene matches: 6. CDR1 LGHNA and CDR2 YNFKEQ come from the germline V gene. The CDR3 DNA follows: TGTGCCAGCAGCCCAGCGGGACTGGTCACCGGGGAGCTGTTTTTT. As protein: CASSPAGLVTGELFF.

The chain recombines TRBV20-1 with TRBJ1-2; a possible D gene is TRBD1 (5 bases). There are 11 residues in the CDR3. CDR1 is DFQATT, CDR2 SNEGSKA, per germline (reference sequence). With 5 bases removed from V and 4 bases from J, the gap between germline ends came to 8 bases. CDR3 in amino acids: CSAGGSYGYTF. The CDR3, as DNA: TGCAGTGCTGGGGGGAGCTATGGCTACACCTTC.

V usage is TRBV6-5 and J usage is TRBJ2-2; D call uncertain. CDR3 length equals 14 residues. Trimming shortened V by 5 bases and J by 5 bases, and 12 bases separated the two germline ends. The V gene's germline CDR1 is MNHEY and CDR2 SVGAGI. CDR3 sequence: CASSPRLYTGELFF. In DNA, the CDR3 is TGTGCCAGCAGTCCCCGACTGTATACCGGGGAGCTGTTTTTT.